This TCR beta chain was identified in a study of T-cell reconstitution after alpha-beta-depleted transplantation in children. CDR3 size: 18 residues. Trimming shortened V by 0 bases and J by 3 bases, and 18 bases separated the two germline ends. CDR1 is SGHRS and CDR2 is YFSETQ in the germline V gene. TCRbeta library preparation incorporated unique molecular identifiers. MiXCR was run by TCRdb on the PCR reads, yielding one entry per CDR3 protein. The table includes 170,000 or so distinct CDR3 sequences, approximately 7% detected once. The receptor's source is a human donor who donated a stem cell graft to a child with Wiskott-Aldrich syndrome. The sample here was PBMCs from the stem cell graft donor, taken from the stem cell graft. This chain uses TRBV5-1 with TRBJ2-2; TRBD1 or TRBD2 may be the D gene (6 bases each). CDR3: CASSLAISRGPDTGELFF. The CDR3 DNA reads TGCGCCAGCAGCTTGGCCATCTCCCGGGGGCCCGACACCGGGGAGCTGTTTTTT.